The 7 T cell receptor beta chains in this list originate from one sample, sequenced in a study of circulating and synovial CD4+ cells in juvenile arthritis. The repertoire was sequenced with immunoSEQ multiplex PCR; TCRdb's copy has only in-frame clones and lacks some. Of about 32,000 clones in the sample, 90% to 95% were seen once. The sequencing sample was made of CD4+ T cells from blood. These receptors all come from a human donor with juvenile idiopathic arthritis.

The CDR3 is CASSQVQLSTDTQYF. CDR3 in DNA: TGCGCCAGCAGCCAAGTGCAGTTAAGCACAGATACGCAGTATTTT. The rearrangement links TRBV4-1 to TRBJ2-3, with D unresolved. The CDR3 is 15 residues long. With 1 base removed from V and 0 bases from J, the gap between germline ends came to 8 bases. Germline CDR1 and CDR2: MGHRA and YSYEKL.

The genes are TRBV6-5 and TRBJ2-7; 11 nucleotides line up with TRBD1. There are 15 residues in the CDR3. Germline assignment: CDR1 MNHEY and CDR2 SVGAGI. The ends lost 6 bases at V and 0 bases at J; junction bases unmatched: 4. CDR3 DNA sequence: TGTGCCAGCAGACCCGGGACAGGGGGCTCCTACGAGCAGTACTTC. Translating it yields CASRPGTGGSYEQYF.

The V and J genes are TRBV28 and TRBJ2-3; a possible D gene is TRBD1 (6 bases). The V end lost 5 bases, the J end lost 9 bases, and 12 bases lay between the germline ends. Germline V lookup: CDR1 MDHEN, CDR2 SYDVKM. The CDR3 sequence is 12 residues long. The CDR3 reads CASSPRGVTQYF. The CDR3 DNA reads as TGTGCCAGCAGTCCCAGGGGAGTAACGCAGTATTTT.

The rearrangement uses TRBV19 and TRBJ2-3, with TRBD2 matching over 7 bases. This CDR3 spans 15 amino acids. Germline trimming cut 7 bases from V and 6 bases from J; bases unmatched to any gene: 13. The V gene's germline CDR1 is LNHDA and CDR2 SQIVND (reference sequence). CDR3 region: CASTRELAWRDTQYF. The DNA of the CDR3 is TGTGCCAGTACCCGGGAACTAGCGTGGAGGGATACGCAGTATTTT.

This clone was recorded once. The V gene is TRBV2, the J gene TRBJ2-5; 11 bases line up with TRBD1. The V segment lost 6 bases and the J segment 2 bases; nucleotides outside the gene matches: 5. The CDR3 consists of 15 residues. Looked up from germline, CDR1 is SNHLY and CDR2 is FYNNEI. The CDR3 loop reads CASSPGTGGQETQYF. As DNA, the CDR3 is TGTGCCAGCAGCCCCGGGACAGGGGGGCAAGAGACCCAGTACTTC.

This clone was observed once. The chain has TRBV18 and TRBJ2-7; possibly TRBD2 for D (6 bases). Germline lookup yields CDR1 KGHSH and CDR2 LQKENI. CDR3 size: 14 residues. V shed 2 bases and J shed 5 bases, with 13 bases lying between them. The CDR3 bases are TGTGCCAGCTCACCATGGGGGGACGACAACGAGCAGTACTTC. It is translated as CASSPWGDDNEQYF.

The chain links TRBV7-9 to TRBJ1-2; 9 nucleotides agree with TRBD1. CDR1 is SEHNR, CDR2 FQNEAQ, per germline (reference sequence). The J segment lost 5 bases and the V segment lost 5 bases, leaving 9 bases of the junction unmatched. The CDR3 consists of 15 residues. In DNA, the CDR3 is TGTGCCAGCAGCATAGGACAGGGGCCACTGTATGGCTACACCTTC. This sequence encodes CASSIGQGPLYGYTF.